Below, 4 T cell receptor beta chains from the same sample are listed, as sequenced in a study of T cells in Graves' hyperthyroidism and ophthalmopathy. Amplified regions were TCR beta CDR3 sequences from RNA transcripts. Primed by the HTBI set, a first-round RT-PCR was run on the TCR CDR3. TCRdb ran MiXCR on the multiplex PCR reads and lists one entry per CDR3 protein. The table has 700,000 to 850,000 distinct CDR3 sequences, about a third seen once. Sequenced material: blood. Receptors were obtained from a woman aged 40 to 49 with Graves' hyperthyroidism.

The chain links TRBV20-1 to TRBJ2-3, with D uncertain. This CDR3 spans 11 amino acids. Germline V gene sequence: CDR1 DFQATT, CDR2 SNEGSKA (reference sequence). The CDR3 loop reads CSPRMGDTQYF. For the CDR3, the DNA is TGCAGCCCTAGGATGGGGGATACGCAGTATTTT.

This clonotype was detected ten times or more. This chain links TRBV2 with TRBJ2-7, with TRBD1 matching 8 bases. Germline CDR1 SNHLY, CDR2 FYNNEI. The CDR3 extends over 13 amino acids. The V segment lost 7 bases and the J segment 5 bases; nucleotides outside the gene matches: 7. The CDR3 is CASTPDRAHEQYF. CDR3 DNA: TGTGCCAGCACCCCGGACAGGGCCCACGAGCAGTACTTC.

CDR3 nucleotide sequence: TGTGCCAGCAGTTTTCAGCGACTTCCGAACACTGAAGCTTTCTTT. Translation: CASSFQRLPNTEAFF. The rearrangement joins TRBV27 to TRBJ1-1; D not certain. CDR3 length: 15 amino acids. The germline gives CDR1 MNHEY, CDR2 SMNVEV (reference sequence). V was trimmed by 3 bases and J by 1 base, leaving 12 bases between them.

A remark on this clonotype: Given a much more abundant clone one base away, this may be a read error. The chain employs TRBV10-3 and TRBJ1-2; the D gene is possibly TRBD1 (5 bases). CDR1 and CDR2 (germline): ENHRY, SYGVKD. V was shortened by 3 bases and J by 0 bases, with 23 bases between the two germline ends. The CDR3 contains 19 residues. CDR3 loop: CAISESHRTQSGSNYGYTF. The CDR3, as DNA: TGTGCCATCAGTGAAAGCCACAGGACACAATCTGGCTCTAACTATGGCTACACCTTC.